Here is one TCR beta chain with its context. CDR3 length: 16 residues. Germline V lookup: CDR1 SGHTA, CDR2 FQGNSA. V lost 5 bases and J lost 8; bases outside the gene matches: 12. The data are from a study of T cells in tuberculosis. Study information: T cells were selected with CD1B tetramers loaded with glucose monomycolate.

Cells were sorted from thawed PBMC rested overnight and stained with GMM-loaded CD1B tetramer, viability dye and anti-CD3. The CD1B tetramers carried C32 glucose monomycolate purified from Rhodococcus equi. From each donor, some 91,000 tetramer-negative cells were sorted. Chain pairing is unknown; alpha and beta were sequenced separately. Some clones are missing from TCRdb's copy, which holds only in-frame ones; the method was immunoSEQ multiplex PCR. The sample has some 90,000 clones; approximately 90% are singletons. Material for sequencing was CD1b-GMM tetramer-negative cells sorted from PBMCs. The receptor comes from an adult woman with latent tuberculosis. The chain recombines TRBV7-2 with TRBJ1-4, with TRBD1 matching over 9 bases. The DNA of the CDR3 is TGTGCCAGCAGCCCCACAGGGGGCGGCCTAATCGAAAAACTGTTTTTT. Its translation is CASSPTGGGLIEKLFF.